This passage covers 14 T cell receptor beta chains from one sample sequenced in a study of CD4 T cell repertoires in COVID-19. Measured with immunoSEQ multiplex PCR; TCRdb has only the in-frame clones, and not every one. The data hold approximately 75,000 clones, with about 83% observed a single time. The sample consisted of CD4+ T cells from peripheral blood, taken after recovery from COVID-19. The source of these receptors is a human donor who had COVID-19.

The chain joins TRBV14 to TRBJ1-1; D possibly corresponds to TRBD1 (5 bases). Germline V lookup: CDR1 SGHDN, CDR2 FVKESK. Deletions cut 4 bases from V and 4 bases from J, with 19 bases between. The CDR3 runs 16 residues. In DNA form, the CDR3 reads TGTGCCAGCAGCCCCCCTCGGTTGGGGGGTGTCACTGAAGCTTTCTTT. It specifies CASSPPRLGGVTEAFF.

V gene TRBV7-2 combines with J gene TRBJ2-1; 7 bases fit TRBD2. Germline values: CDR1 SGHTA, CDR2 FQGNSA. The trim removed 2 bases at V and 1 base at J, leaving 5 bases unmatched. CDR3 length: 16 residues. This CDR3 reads CASSLFGRLSYNEQFF. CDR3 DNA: TGTGCCAGCAGCTTATTCGGGAGGTTGTCCTACAATGAGCAGTTCTTC.

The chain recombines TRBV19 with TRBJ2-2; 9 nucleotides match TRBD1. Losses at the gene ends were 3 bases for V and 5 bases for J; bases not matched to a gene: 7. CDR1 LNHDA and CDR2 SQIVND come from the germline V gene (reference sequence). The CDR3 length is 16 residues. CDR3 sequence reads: CASSIQQGAGTGELFF. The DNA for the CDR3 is TGTGCCAGTAGTATTCAACAGGGGGCAGGGACCGGGGAGCTGTTTTTT.

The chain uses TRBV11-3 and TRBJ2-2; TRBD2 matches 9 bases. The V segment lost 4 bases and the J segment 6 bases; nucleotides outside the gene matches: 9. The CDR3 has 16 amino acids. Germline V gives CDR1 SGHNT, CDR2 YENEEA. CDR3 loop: CASSSSGMGDAGELFF. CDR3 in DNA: TGTGCCAGCAGCTCTAGCGGGATGGGGGACGCCGGGGAGCTGTTTTTT.

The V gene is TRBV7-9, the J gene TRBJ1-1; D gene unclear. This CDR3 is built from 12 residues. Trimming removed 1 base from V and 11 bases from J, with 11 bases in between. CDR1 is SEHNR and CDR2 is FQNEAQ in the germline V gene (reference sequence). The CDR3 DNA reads TGTGCCAGCAGCTTAGGTGGATCTGCGGCTTTCTTT. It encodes CASSLGGSAAFF. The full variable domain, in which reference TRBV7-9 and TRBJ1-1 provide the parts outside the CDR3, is DTGVSQNPRHKITKRGQNVTFRCDPISEHNRLYWYRQTLGQGPEFLTYFQNEAQLEKSRLLSDRFSAERPKGSFSTLEIQRTEQGDSAMYLCASSLGGSAAFFGQGTRLTVV.

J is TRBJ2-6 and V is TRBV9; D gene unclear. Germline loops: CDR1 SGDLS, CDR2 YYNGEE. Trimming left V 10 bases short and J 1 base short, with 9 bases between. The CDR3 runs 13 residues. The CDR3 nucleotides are TGTGCCTCGGGCTTGTCTGGGGCCAACGTCCTGACTTTC. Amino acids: CASGLSGANVLTF. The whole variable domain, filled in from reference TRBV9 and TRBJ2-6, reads DSGVTQTPKHLITATGQRVTLRCSPRSGDLSVYWYQQSLDQGLQFLIQYYNGEERAKGNILERFSAQQFPDLHSELNLSSLELGDSALYFCASGLSGANVLTFGAGSRLTVL.

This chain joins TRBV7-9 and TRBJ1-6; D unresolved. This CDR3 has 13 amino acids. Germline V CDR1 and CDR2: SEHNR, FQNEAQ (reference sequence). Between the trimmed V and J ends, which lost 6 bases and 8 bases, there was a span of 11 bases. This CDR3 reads CASRFGSDSPLHF. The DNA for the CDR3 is TGTGCCAGCAGGTTTGGGTCGGATTCACCCCTCCACTTT.

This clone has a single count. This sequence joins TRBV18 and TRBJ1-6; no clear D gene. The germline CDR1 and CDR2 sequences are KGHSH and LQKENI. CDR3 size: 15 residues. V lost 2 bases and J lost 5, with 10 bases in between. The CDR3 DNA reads TGTGCCAGCTCACCAGTTGGAGCGGATAATTCACCCCTCCACTTT. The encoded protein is CASSPVGADNSPLHF. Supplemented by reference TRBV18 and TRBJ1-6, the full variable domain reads NAGVMQNPRHLVRRRGQEARLRCSPMKGHSHVYWYRQLPEEGLKFMVYLQKENIIDESGMPKERFSAEFPKEGPSILRIQQVVRGDSAAYFCASSPVGADNSPLHFGNGTRLTVT.

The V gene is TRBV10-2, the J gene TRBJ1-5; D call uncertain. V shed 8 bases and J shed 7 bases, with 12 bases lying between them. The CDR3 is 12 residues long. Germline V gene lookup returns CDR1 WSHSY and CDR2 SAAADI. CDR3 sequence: CASQELNQPQHF. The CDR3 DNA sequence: TGCGCCAGCCAAGAATTAAACCAGCCCCAGCATTTT.

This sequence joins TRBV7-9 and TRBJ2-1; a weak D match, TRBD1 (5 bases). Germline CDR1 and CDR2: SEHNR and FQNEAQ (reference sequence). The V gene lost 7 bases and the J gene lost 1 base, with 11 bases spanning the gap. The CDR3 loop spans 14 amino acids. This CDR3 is CASIGQGSYNEQFF. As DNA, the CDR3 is TGTGCCAGCATAGGGCAGGGTTCCTACAATGAGCAGTTCTTC.

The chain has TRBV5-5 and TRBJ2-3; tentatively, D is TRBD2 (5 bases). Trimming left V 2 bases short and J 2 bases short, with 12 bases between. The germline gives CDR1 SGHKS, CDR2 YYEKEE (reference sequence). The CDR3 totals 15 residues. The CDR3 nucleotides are TGTGCCAGCAGCTTTGCGGGTCTCAACACAGATACGCAGTATTTT. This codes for CASSFAGLNTDTQYF.

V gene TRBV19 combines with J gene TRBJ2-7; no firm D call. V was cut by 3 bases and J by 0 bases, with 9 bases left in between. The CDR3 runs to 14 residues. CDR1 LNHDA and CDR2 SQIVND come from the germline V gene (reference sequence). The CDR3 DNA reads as TGTGCCAGTAGTATTGATCCATCCTCCTACGAGCAGTACTTC. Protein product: CASSIDPSSYEQYF.

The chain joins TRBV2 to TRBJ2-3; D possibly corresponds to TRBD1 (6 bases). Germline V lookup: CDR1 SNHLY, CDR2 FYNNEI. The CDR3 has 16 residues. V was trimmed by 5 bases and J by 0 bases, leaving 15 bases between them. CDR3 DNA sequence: TGTGCCAGCAGTTTCGGACAGCCGGGTAGCACAGATACGCAGTATTTT. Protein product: CASSFGQPGSTDTQYF.

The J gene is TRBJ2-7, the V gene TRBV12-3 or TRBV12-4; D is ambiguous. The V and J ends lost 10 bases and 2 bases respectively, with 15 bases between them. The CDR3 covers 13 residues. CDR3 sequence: CATAPEKTYEQYF. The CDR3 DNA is TGTGCCACCGCCCCCGAAAAAACCTACGAGCAGTACTTC.